This T cell receptor beta chain was observed in a study of radiation and T cells in renal cell carcinoma. Whole-study results and caveats: Top tumor clonotypes rose in blood 2 weeks post-radiation, then contracted.

Sequenced by immunoSEQ multiplex PCR; TCRdb stores in-frame clones only, minus some. The sample has approximately 51,000 clones, around 83% seen once. A note on this clone: The antigen remains undetermined.

Trimming pared 0 bases from V and 7 bases from J, leaving 9 bases between. This CDR3 region has 13 residues. Time point in this sample: baseline pretreatment blood. Treatment noted: 15 Gy SBRT to primary tumor, nephrectomy 4 weeks later. Serial blood draws occurred at baseline and 2 and 4 weeks post-SBRT. Here the sequenced sample was blood, taken from a patient whose treatment included radiotherapy and nephrectomy. The sequence was collected from a woman in her 70s with renal cell carcinoma. V and J are TRBV23-1 and TRBJ1-1; no firm D call. TRBV23-1 is flagged as an ORF with uncertain function. The CDR3, as DNA: TGCGCCAGCAGTCAATCCGGGGAAAATGAAGCTTTCTTT. This sequence encodes CASSQSGENEAFF.